This T cell receptor (beta chain) was captured in a study of T cells in Graves' hyperthyroidism and ophthalmopathy (dated by TCRdb to the late 2010s). Turning to the overall study: Peripheral blood was sampled at the time of initial diagnosis, prior to any treatment. To identify TCR V-J signatures that set the groups apart, the researchers used a discovery cohort of about a hundred patients, made up of fewer than 50 with Graves' ophthalmopathy and about 60 with stable Graves' hyperthyroidism. Following sampling, methimazole starting at 30 mg daily was given to hyperthyroidism patients, and high-dose intravenous methylprednisolone was given to ophthalmopathy patients. An independent validation cohort of fewer than 20 hyperthyroidism patients and 17 patients who later progressed to ophthalmopathy tested prospective prediction of ophthalmopathy. In addition, the study compared T-cell repertoires in thyroid tissue and in blood from roughly 6 Graves' hyperthyroidism patients. For training and testing, the 100 or so patients in the discovery cohort were randomly divided in a 7:3 ratio. The paper describes TCR Vbeta CDR3 sequencing of some 130 peripheral blood samples, made up of some 42 ophthalmopathy patients, 70 to 75 hyperthyroidism patients and some 17 progressor patients. Results the study describes overall, beyond this receptor: In validation, the model predicted progression to ophthalmopathy a median of about 6.8 months before onset, with about 64% sensitivity and 72.22% specificity. No statistical method was used to set the sample size in advance, and investigators knew the group allocation. In cross-validation, a model built on a 13 V-J signature told ophthalmopathy apart from stable hyperthyroidism with 85% to 90% sensitivity and about 81% specificity, and in testing the same model reached 80%/75%. Blood samples also contained most of the expanded thyroid clonotypes (frequency above 0.001), which suggests that blood repertoires may reflect thyroid immune responses.

The TCR beta CDR3 regions were amplified from the RNA transcripts. A first-round RT-PCR of the TCR CDR3 used the HTBI primer set with the Qiagen OneStep RT-PCR kit. A second multiplex PCR round built the libraries, followed by size selection and purification. Paired-end sequencing of the libraries was performed with 100 bp reads on an Illumina HiSeq2000. The authors' analysis ran thus. Raw data were processed with SOAPnuke, discarding reads with adapters, uncalled bases, mean Phred below 15, or no exact constant-primer or identifier match. COPE v1.2.5 was used to merge high-quality paired reads, and clonotypes were defined as unique nucleotide sequences. MiTCR v1.1 was used to align clonotypes to the IMGT TRBV, TRBD and TRBJ reference segments. The analysis included only V-J combinations with a frequency above 0.0001, which together covered 98% to 99.2% of the repertoires. The TCS score was defined as F50 (clonal expansion) divided by E x V (chaos), with BLOSUM62-based TCRdist calculated between CDR3 peptides within each V-J. Welch's t-statistics and random forest reduced fewer than 600 V-J features to 10 to 15, which were used in a naive Bayes classifier (R e1071). Through fastp at Q25 and MiXCR, TCRdb rebuilt clones from the public reads, retaining in-frame beta chains. Entries that share a CDR3 protein sequence are merged under the most common genes and DNA. The V and J calls were determined by TCRdb, not by the authors. In this sample the table shows some 690,000 distinct CDR3 sequences, 17% of which occur a single time. The ten largest clones represent roughly a sixth of the sample.

A patient counted as having stable Graves' hyperthyroidism if no progression to ophthalmopathy occurred over 18 months of follow-up. Hyperthyroidism patients were aged 18 to 65 years and newly diagnosed, with disease duration of less than 2 months. Exclusion was applied to patients with uncontrolled infections, other autoimmune diseases, pregnancy or lactation. Diagnoses were established on the basis of clinical symptoms, serum thyroxine and TRAb, thyroid ultrasound, and orbital computed tomography. Ficoll-Paque density gradient centrifugation was used to isolate PBMCs from around 9.1 ml of fresh peripheral blood. Trizol reagent was used to extract total RNA, and RNA quality was then checked on an Agilent 2100 Bioanalyzer. This clonotype was counted ten times or more. Its antigen has not been determined. No base quality values were provided; no much bigger clone lies one nucleotide off. The source of this sequence is a man in his fifties or sixties with Graves' hyperthyroidism. Sequencing input: blood.

DNA sequence: TGCGCCAGCAGCTTGGACAGGGTTGGCTACACCTTC. It translates to CASSLDRVGYTF. Recombination connected TRBV5-1 to TRBJ1-2, and possibly TRBD1, on 6 matching bases. The CDR3 covers 12 residues, taking in both the cysteine and the phenylalanine. Only the CDR3 portion is preserved as DNA: 36 bases, with reading frame beginning at the first base. The trim is 0 bases for V and 7 bases for J, with a gap of 7 bases between the germline ends. CDR1 and CDR2, looked up from the germline V gene, are SGHRS and YFSETQ.